These T cell receptor beta chains were read from a single sample in a study of cytomegalovirus exposure and HLA in healthy donors. Measured with immunoSEQ multiplex PCR; TCRdb has only the in-frame clones, and not every one. The table has roughly 86,000 clones, 55% to 70% seen once. Sequenced: PBMCs. The receptors derive from a woman aged 45 to 65 in good health and CMV-seropositive. Each CDR3 is given with its conserved first and last residue. The order of the fields is D gene, J gene, V gene, clone size, CDR3 DNA, CDR3 protein. D genes are given only for firm matches. Expanded clones get a size class; other rows say once, few or many, or leave the size out.

D: TRBD1
J: TRBJ1-1
V: TRBV7-9
size: few
DNA: TGTGCCAGCAGACAGGGGTTGAACACTGAAGCTTTCTTT
CDR3: CASRQGLNTEAFF

D: NA
J: TRBJ1-2
V: TRBV5-6
size: few
DNA: TGTGCCAGCAGCTTGGGGACTCTAGATCCCCATGGCTACACCTTC
CDR3: CASSLGTLDPHGYTF

D: TRBD2
J: TRBJ2-5
V: TRBV7-9
size: NA
DNA: TGTGCCAGCAGCTTCAGGGGACTAGCGGGGGACCAAGAGACCCAGTACTTC
CDR3: CASSFRGLAGDQETQYF

D: TRBD1
J: TRBJ2-2
V: TRBV5-1
size: NA
DNA: TGCGCCAGCAGCTTGGGACAGGGATCGAACACCGGGGAGCTGTTTTTT
CDR3: CASSLGQGSNTGELFF

D: NA
J: TRBJ1-1
V: TRBV18
size: few
DNA: TGTGCCAGCTCACTCGGGGAGAACACTGAAGCTTTCTTT
CDR3: CASSLGENTEAFF

D: TRBD1
J: TRBJ1-5
V: TRBV6-5
size: NA
DNA: TGTGCCAGCAGCCCAGGGGGCGCCTTAATTCAGCCCCAGCATTTT
CDR3: CASSPGGALIQPQHF

D: TRBD2
J: TRBJ2-5
V: TRBV7-7
size: NA
DNA: TGTGCCAGCAGCGTAGGGGCGGGGGGAGAGACCCAGTACTTC
CDR3: CASSVGAGGETQYF

D: NA
J: TRBJ1-5
V: TRBV23-1
size: NA
DNA: TGCGCCAGCACCCCAGGCGAACAGCCCCAGCATTTT
CDR3: CASTPGEQPQHF

D: NA
J: TRBJ1-1
V: TRBV2
size: medium-sized
DNA: TGTGCCAGCAGTGAACAGGGTCTGGAAGCTTTCTTT
CDR3: CASSEQGLEAFF

D: TRBD2
J: TRBJ2-3
V: TRBV7-2
size: once
DNA: TGTGCCAGCAGCTTTTTAGCGGGGGGAAGCACAGATACGCAGTATTTT
CDR3: CASSFLAGGSTDTQYF

D: NA
J: TRBJ1-3
V: TRBV30
size: NA
DNA: TGTGCCTGGAGTCAGGGGACGGGAAACACCATATATTTT
CDR3: CAWSQGTGNTIYF

D: TRBD1
J: TRBJ1-2
V: TRBV29-1
size: NA
DNA: TGCAGCGTTGAGGGGGGACAGGGGGCTTGGGGCTACACCTTC
CDR3: CSVEGGQGAWGYTF

D: NA
J: TRBJ2-3
V: TRBV19
size: NA
DNA: TGTGCCAGTAGTATTGGGACAACTAGCACAGATACGCAGTATTTT
CDR3: CASSIGTTSTDTQYF

D: NA
J: TRBJ1-1
V: TRBV29-1
size: NA
DNA: TGCAGCGTTGAAGTCGGGGGGAACACTGAAGCTTTCTTT
CDR3: CSVEVGGNTEAFF

D: NA
J: TRBJ1-2
V: TRBV29-1
size: NA
DNA: TGCAGCGCCCAGGCGACAGACCACTATGGCTACACCTTC
CDR3: CSAQATDHYGYTF

D: NA
J: TRBJ2-1
V: TRBV7-3
size: NA
DNA: TGTGCCAGCAGCTTGGAGACGGCGGATGAGCAGTTCTTC
CDR3: CASSLETADEQFF

D: TRBD1
J: TRBJ2-7
V: TRBV7-2
size: NA
DNA: TGTGCCAGCAGCTTAGTGGGGGGACAGGGGTCAACCTACGAGCAGTACTTC
CDR3: CASSLVGGQGSTYEQYF